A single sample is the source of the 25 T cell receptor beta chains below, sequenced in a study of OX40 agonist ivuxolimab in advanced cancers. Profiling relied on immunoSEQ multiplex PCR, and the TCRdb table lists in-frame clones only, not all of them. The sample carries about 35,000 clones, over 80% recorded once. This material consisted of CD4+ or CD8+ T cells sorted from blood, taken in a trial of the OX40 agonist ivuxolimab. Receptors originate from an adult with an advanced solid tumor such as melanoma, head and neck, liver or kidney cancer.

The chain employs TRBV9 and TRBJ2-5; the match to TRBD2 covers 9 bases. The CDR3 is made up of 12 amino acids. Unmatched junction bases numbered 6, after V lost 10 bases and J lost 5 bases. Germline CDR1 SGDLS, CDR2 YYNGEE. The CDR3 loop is CAGSGGGETQYF. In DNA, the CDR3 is TGTGCCGGTAGCGGGGGCGGGGAGACCCAGTACTTC.

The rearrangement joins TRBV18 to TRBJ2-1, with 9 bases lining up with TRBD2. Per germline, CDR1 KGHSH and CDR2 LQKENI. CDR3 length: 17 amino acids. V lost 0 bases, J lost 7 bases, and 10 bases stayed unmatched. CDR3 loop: CASSPPRAGGPLNEQFF. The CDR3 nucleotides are TGTGCCAGCTCACCACCAAGGGCGGGGGGGCCACTTAATGAGCAGTTCTTC.

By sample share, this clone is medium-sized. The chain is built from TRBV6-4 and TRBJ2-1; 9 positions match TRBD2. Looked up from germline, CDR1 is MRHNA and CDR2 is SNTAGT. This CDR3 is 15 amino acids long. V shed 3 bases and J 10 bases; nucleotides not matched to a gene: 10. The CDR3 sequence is CASSESAGGPGEQFF. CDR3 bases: TGTGCCAGCAGTGAATCGGCGGGAGGGCCTGGAGAGCAGTTCTTC.

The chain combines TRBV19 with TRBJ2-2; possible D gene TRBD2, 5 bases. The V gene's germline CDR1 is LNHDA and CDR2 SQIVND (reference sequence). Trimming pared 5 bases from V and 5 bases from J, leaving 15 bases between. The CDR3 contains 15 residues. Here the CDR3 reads CASSLTSGLTGELFF. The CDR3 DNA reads TGTGCCAGTAGTCTGACCTCGGGGTTGACCGGGGAGCTGTTTTTT.

This CDR3 reads CASSEAELEQFF. CDR3 in DNA: TGTGCCAGCAGTGAAGCGGAGCTTGAGCAGTTCTTC. This chain joins TRBV6-1 and TRBJ2-1, with unresolved D. Per germline, CDR1 MNHNS and CDR2 SASEGT. The ends were cut back, 0 bases at V and 9 bases at J, with 6 bases in the middle. The CDR3 is made up of 12 amino acids.

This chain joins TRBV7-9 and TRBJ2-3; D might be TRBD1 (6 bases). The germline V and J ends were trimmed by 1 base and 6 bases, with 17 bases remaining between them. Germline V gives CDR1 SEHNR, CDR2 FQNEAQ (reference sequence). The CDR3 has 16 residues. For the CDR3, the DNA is TGTGCCAGCAGCTTAGAGCCTACAGGGATTTACGATACGCAGTATTTT. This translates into CASSLEPTGIYDTQYF.

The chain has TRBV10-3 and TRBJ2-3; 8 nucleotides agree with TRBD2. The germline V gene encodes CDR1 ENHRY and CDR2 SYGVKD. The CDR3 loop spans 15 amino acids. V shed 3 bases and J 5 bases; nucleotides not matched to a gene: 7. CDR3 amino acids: CAISDLGRGVDTQYF. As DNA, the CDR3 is TGTGCCATCAGTGATCTTGGGCGGGGGGTAGATACGCAGTATTTT.

CDR3 in DNA: TGTGCCAGCAGCTCAGGACAGGGTGCCACTGAAGCTTTCTTT. Protein product: CASSSGQGATEAFF. The V gene is TRBV7-3, the J gene TRBJ1-1; 8 nucleotides agree with TRBD1. CDR1 and CDR2 (germline): SGHTA, FQGTGA. V was pared by 4 bases and J by 4 bases, with 5 bases of the junction left unmatched. The CDR3 covers 14 residues.

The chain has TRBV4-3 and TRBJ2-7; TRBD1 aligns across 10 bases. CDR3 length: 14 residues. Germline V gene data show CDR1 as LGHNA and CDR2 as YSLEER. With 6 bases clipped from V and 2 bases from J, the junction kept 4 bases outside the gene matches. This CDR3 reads CASSWGQGPYEQYF. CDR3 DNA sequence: TGCGCCAGCAGTTGGGGACAGGGGCCCTACGAGCAGTACTTC.

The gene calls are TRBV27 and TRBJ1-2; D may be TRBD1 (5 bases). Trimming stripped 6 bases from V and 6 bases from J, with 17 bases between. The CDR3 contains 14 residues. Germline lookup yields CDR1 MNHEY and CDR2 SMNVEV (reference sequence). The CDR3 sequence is CASRLAGGRDGYTF. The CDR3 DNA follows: TGTGCCAGCAGGCTCGCGGGGGGGAGAGATGGCTACACCTTC.

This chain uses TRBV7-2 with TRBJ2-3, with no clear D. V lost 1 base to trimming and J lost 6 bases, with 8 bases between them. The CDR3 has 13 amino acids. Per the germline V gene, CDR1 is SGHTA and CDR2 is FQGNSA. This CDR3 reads CASSLGPADTQYF. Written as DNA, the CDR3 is TGTGCCAGCAGCTTAGGGCCAGCGGATACGCAGTATTTT. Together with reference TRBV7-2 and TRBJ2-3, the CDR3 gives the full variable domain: GAGVSQSPSNKVTEKGKDVELRCDPISGHTALYWYRQSLGQGLEFLIYFQGNSAPDKSGLPSDRFSAERTGGSVSTLTIQRTQQEDSAVYLCASSLGPADTQYFGPGTRLTVL.

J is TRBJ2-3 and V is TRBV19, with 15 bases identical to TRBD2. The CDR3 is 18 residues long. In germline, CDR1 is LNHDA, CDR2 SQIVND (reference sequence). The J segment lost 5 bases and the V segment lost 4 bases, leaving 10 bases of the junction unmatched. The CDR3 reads CASSTWTSGGAAEDTQYF. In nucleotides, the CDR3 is TGTGCCAGTAGTACATGGACTAGCGGGGGGGCTGCTGAAGATACGCAGTATTTT.

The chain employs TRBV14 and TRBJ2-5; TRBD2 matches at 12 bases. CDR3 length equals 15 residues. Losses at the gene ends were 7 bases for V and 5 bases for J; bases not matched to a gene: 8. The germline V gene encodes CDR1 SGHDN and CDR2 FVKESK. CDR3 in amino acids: CASTMLAGGLETQYF. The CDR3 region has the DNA TGTGCCAGCACCATGCTAGCGGGAGGGTTGGAGACCCAGTACTTC.

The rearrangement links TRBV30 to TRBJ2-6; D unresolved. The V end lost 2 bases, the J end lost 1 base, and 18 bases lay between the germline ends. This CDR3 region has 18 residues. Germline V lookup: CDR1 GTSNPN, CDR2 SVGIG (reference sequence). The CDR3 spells CAWSLFRALGSGANVLTF. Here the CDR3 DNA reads TGTGCCTGGAGTTTGTTTAGGGCCCTTGGTTCTGGGGCCAACGTCCTGACTTTC.

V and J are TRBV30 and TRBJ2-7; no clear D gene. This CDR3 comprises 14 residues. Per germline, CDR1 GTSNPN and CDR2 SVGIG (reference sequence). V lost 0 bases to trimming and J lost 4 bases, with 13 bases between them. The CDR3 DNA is TGTGCCTGGAGTGTCGCCCGTGGGCCTTACGAGCAGTACTTC. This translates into CAWSVARGPYEQYF.

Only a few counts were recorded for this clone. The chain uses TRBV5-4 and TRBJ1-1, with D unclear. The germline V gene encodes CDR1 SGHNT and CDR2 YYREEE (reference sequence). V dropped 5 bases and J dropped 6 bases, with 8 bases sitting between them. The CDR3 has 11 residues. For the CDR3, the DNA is TGTGCCAGCAGGTCCGGGCCTGAAGCTTTCTTT. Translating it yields CASRSGPEAFF.

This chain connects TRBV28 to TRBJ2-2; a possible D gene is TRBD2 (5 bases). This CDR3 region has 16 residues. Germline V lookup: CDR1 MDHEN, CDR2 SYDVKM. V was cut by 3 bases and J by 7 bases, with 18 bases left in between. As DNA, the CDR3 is TGTGCCAGCAGTTTGGGAGACTACATGCGAGACGGGGAGCTGTTTTTT. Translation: CASSLGDYMRDGELFF.

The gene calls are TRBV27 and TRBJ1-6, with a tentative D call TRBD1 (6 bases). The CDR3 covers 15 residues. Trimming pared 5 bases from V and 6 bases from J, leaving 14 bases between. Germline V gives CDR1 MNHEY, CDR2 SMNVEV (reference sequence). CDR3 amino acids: CASSTLTGPNSPLHF. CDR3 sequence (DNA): TGTGCCAGCAGTACCTTGACAGGTCCTAATTCACCCCTCCACTTT.

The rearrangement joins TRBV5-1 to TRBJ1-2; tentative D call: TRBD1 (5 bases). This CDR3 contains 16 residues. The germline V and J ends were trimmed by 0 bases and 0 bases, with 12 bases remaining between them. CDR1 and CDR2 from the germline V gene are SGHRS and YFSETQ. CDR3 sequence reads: CASSLDGAIANYGYTF. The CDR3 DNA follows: TGCGCCAGCAGCTTGGATGGGGCCATAGCTAACTATGGCTACACCTTC.

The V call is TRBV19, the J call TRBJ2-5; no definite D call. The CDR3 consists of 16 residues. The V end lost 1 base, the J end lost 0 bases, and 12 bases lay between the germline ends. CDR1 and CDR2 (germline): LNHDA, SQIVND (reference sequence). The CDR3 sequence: CASSIVAGMYQETQYF. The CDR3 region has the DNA TGTGCCAGTAGTATAGTGGCAGGAATGTACCAAGAGACCCAGTACTTC.

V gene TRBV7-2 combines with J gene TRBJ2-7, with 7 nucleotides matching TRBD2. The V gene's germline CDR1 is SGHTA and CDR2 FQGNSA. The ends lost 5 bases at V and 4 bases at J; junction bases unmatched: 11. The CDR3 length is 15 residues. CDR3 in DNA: TGTGCCAGCAGCCCCGTGGGCGGGAGTTCGTACGAGCAGTACTTC. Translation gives CASSPVGGSSYEQYF. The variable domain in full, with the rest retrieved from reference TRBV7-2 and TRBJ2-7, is GAGVSQSPSNKVTEKGKDVELRCDPISGHTALYWYRQSLGQGLEFLIYFQGNSAPDKSGLPSDRFSAERTGGSVSTLTIQRTQQEDSAVYLCASSPVGGSSYEQYFGPGTRLTVT.

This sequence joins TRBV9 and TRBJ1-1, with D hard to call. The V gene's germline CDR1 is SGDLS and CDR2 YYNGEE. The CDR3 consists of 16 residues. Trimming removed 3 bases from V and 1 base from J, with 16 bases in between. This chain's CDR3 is CASSAARGGTNTEAFF. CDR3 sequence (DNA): TGTGCCAGCAGCGCCGCCCGGGGAGGAACGAACACTGAAGCTTTCTTT.

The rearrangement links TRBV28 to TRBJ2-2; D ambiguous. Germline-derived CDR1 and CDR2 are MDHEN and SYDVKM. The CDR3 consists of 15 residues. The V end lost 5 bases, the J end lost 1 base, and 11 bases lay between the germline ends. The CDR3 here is CASSRGGLNTGELFF. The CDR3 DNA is TGTGCCAGCAGTCGCGGTGGGCTGAACACCGGGGAGCTGTTTTTT.

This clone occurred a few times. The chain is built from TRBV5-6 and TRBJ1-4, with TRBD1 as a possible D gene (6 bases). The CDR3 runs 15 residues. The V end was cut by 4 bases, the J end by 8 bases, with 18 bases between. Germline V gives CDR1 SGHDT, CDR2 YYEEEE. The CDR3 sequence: CASSPEGTGREKLFF. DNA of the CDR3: TGTGCCAGCAGCCCGGAGGGTACAGGGCGGGAAAAACTGTTTTTT. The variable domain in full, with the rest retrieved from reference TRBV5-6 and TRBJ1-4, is DAGVTQSPTHLIKTRGQQVTLRCSPKSGHDTVSWYQQALGQGPQFIFQYYEEEERQRGNFPDRFSGHQFPNYSSELNVNALLLGDSALYLCASSPEGTGREKLFFGSGTQLSVL.

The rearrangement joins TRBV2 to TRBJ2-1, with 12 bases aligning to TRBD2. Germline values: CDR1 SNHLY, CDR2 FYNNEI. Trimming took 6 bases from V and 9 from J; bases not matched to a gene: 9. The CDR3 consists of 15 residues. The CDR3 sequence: CASRGLAGGRVEQFF. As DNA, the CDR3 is TGTGCCAGCAGAGGGCTAGCGGGAGGGCGGGTTGAGCAGTTCTTC.